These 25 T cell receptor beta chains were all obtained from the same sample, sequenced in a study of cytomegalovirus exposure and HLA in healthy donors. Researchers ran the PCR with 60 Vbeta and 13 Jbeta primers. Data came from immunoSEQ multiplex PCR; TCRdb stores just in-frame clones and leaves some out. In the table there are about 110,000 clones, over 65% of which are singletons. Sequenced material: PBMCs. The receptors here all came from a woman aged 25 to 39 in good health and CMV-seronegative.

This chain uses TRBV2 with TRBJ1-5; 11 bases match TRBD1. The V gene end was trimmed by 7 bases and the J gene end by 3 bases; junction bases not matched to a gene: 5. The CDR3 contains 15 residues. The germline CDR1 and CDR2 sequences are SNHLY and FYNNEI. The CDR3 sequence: CASTWDRGDNQPQHF. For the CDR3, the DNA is TGTGCCAGCACCTGGGACAGGGGGGACAATCAGCCCCAGCATTTT.

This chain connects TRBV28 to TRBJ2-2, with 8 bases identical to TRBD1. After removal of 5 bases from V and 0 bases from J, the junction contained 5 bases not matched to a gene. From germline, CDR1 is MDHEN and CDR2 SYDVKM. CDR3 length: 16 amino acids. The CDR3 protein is CASSHGQGTNTGELFF. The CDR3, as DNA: TGTGCCAGCAGTCATGGACAGGGAACGAACACCGGGGAGCTGTTTTTT.

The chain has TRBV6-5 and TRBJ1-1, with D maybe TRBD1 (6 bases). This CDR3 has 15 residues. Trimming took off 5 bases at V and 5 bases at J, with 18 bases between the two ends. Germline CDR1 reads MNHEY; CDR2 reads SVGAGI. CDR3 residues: CASSQLRGLRTEAFF. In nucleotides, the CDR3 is TGTGCCAGCAGTCAACTCAGGGGTCTGAGGACTGAAGCTTTCTTT.

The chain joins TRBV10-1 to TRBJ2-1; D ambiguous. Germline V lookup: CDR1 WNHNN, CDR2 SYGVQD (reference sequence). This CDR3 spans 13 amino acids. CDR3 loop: CGKLHPSYNEQFF. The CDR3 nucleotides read TGCGGAAAACTTCACCCATCCTACAATGAGCAGTTCTTC.

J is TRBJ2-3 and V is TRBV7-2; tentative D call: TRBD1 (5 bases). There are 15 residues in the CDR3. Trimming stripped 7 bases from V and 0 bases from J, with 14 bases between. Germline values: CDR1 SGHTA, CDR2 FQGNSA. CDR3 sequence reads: CASNWGGKSTDTQYF. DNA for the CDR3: TGTGCCAGCAACTGGGGCGGCAAGAGCACAGATACGCAGTATTTT. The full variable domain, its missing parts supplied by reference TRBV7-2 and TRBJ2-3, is GAGVSQSPSNKVTEKGKDVELRCDPISGHTALYWYRQSLGQGLEFLIYFQGNSAPDKSGLPSDRFSAERTGGSVSTLTIQRTQQEDSAVYLCASNWGGKSTDTQYFGPGTRLTVL.

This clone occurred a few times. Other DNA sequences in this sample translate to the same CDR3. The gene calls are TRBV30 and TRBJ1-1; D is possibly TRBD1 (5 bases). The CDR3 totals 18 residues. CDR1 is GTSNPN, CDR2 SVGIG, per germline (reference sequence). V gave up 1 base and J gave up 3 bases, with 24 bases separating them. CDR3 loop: CAWSDPIRFAGEDTEAFF. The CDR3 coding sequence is TGTGCCTGGAGTGACCCAATTAGGTTCGCGGGGGAGGACACTGAAGCTTTCTTT.

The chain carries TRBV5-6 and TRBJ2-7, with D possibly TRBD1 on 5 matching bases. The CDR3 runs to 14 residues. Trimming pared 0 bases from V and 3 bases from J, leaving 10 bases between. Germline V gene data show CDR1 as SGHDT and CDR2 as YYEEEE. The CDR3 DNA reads TGTGCCAGCAGCTTGGGACAGACCCACTACGAGCAGTACTTC. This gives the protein CASSLGQTHYEQYF.

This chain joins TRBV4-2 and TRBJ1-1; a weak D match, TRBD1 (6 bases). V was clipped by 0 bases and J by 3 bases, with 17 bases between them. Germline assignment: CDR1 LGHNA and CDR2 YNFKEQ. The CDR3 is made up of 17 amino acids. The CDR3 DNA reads TGTGCCAGCAGCCAAGATCCGGCAGGGGATGAGTACACTGAAGCTTTCTTT. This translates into CASSQDPAGDEYTEAFF.

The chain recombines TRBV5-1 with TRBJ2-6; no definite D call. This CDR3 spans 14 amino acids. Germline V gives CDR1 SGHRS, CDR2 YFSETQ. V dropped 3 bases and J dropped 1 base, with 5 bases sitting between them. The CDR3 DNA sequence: TGCGCCAGCAGCTACGGTTCTGGGGCCAACGTCCTGACTTTC. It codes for CASSYGSGANVLTF.

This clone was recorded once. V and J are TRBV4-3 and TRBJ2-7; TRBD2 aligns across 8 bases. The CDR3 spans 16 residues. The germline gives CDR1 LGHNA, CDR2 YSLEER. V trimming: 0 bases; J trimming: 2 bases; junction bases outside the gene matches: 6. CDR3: CASSQEFAGGTYEQYF. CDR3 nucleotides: TGCGCCAGCAGCCAAGAGTTTGCGGGAGGTACCTACGAGCAGTACTTC.

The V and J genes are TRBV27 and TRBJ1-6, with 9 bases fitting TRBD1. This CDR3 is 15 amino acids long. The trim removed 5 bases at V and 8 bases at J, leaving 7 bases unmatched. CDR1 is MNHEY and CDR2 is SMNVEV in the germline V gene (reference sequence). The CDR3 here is CASSGTGRRDSPLHF. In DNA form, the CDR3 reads TGTGCCAGCAGTGGGACAGGGAGGCGAGATTCACCCCTCCACTTT.

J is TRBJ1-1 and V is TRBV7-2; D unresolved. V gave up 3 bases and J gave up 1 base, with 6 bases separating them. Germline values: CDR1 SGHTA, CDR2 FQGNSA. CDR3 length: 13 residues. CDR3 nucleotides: TGTGCCAGCAGCTTTTCAGGGAACACTGAAGCTTTCTTT. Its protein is CASSFSGNTEAFF.

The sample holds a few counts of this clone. Here the CDR3 DNA reads TGCGCCAGCAGCGAAGCGGGAGCATCCTACAATGAGCAGTTCTTC. Translation: CASSEAGASYNEQFF. The chain uses TRBV5-1 and TRBJ2-1; 8 nucleotides match TRBD2. The CDR3 runs 15 residues. The V gene end was trimmed by 4 bases and the J gene end by 1 base; junction bases not matched to a gene: 4. Per the germline V gene, CDR1 is SGHRS and CDR2 is YFSETQ.

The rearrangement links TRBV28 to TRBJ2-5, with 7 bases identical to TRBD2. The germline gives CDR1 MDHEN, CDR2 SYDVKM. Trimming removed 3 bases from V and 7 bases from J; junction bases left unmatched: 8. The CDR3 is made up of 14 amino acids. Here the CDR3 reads CASSFSLAKGTQYF. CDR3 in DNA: TGTGCCAGCAGTTTTTCACTAGCGAAAGGGACCCAGTACTTC.

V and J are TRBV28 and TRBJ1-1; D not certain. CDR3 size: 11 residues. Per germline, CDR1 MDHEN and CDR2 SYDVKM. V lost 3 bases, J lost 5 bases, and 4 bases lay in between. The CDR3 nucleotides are TGTGCCAGCAGTTTTGTAACTGAAGCTTTCTTT. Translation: CASSFVTEAFF.

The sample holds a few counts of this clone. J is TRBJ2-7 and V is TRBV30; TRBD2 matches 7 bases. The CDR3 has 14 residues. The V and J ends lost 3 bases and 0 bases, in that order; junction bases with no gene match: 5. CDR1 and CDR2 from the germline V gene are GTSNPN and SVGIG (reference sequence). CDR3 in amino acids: CAWRKAGNSYEQYF. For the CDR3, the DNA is TGTGCCTGGAGGAAAGCGGGGAACTCCTACGAGCAGTACTTC.

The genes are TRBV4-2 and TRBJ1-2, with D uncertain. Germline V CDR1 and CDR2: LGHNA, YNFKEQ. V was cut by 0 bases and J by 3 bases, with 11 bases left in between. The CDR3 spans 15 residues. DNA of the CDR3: TGTGCCAGCAGCCAAGATACGTCCCAGGACTATGGCTACACCTTC. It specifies CASSQDTSQDYGYTF.

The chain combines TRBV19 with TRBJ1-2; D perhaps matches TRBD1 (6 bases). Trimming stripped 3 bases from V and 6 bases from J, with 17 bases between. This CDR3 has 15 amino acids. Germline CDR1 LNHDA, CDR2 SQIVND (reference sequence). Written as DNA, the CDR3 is TGTGCCAGTAGTATTCGGGGGGGCGCGCGCCATGGCTACACCTTC. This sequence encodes CASSIRGGARHGYTF.

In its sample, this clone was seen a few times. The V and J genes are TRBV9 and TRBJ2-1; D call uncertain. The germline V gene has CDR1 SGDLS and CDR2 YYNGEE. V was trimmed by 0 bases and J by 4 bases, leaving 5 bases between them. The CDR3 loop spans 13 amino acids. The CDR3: CASSVVDYNEQFF. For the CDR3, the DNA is TGTGCCAGCAGCGTAGTAGATTACAATGAGCAGTTCTTC.

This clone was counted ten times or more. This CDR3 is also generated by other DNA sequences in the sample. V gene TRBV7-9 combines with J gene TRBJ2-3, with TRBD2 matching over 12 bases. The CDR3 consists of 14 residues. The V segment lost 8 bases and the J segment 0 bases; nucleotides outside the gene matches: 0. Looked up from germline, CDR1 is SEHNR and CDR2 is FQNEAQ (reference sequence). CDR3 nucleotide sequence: TGTGCCAGCCTAGCGGGAGGGAGCACAGATACGCAGTATTTT. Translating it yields CASLAGGSTDTQYF.

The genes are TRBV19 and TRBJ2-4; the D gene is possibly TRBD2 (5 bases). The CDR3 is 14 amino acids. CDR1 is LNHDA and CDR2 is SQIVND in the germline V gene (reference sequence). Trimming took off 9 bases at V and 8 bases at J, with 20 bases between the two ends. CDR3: CASEPGPGFDIQYF. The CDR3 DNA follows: TGTGCCAGCGAGCCTGGGCCGGGGTTCGACATTCAGTACTTC.

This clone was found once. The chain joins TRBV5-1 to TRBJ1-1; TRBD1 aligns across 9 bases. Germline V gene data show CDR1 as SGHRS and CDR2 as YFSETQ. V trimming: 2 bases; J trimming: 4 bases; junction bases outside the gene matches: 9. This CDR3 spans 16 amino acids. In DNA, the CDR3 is TGCGCCAGCAGCTTCCCGGACAGGGGCCTGAGCACTGAAGCTTTCTTT. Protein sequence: CASSFPDRGLSTEAFF.

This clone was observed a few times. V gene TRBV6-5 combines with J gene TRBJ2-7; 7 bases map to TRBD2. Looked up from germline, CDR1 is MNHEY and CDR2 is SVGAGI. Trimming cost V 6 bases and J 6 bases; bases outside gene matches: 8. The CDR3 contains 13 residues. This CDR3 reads CASRSGDTPEQYF. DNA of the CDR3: TGTGCCAGCAGGAGCGGGGATACCCCCGAGCAGTACTTC.

The CDR3: CASSDLGTGFYEQYF. For the CDR3, the DNA is TGTGCCAGCAGCGACCTCGGGACTGGATTCTACGAGCAGTACTTC. The rearrangement uses TRBV7-9 and TRBJ2-7; TRBD2 might be the D (6 bases). This CDR3 comprises 15 residues. Trimming stripped 5 bases from V and 3 bases from J, with 17 bases between. Germline V gives CDR1 SEHNR, CDR2 FQNEAQ (reference sequence).

CDR3 DNA: TGTGCCACCAGCAGGAAAATACAGGGGGCCGGGGATACGCAGTATTTT. It codes for CATSRKIQGAGDTQYF. This chain joins TRBV15 and TRBJ2-3; TRBD1 agrees at 9 bases. Unmatched junction bases numbered 10, after V lost 3 bases and J lost 6 bases. The CDR3 sequence is 16 residues long. Looked up from germline, CDR1 is LNHNV and CDR2 is YYDKDF (reference sequence).